A single sample gave rise to the 16 T cell receptor beta chains below, sequenced in a study of vaccination and CD4 T cells after COVID-19. Treatment defined: approximately 9-day PBMC culture with coronavirus spike peptide pools or control peptides (ViraFEST assay). Gathering of the CD4+ T cells, from the unexposed donor, took place before the COVID-19 pandemic (2011-2018). With the Oncomine TCR Beta short-read assay, DNA from cultured CD4+ T cells was sequenced. The source of extracted genomic DNA was cultured CD4+ T cells. MiXCR, run by TCRdb on the PCR reads, gives a single entry per CDR3 protein. The data contain 6,000 to 7,000 distinct CDR3 sequences, roughly 31% of them singletons. No antigen has been identified for these receptors. Sample: CD4+ T cells from blood, cultured in vitro. The origin of the receptors is a human donor in good health.

This rearrangement joins TRBV5-4 to TRBJ1-1, with D hard to call. Germline loops: CDR1 SGHNT, CDR2 YYREEE (reference sequence). CDR3 length: 16 residues. V lost 0 bases, J lost 2 bases, and 14 bases lay in between. This chain's CDR3 is CASSLEVGVYNTEAFF. The CDR3 bases are TGTGCCAGCAGCTTGGAGGTTGGGGTATACAACACTGAAGCTTTCTTT.

This clonotype is judged medium-sized. The chain joins TRBV20-1 to TRBJ2-1, with D tentatively TRBD1 or TRBD2 (6 bases each). The CDR3 is 11 residues long. The ends were cut back, 6 bases at V and 8 bases at J, with 11 bases in the middle. CDR1 and CDR2 from the germline V gene are DFQATT and SNEGSKA (reference sequence). As DNA, the CDR3 is TGCAGTGCCGAGGGGGGCGATGAGCAGTTCTTC. This codes for CSAEGGDEQFF.

The chain is built from TRBV20-1 and TRBJ2-7; D is possibly TRBD1 or TRBD2 (5 bases each). The CDR3 runs to 12 residues. V lost 3 bases and J 4 bases, leaving 10 bases between the germline ends. Germline assignment: CDR1 DFQATT and CDR2 SNEGSKA (reference sequence). The CDR3 loop reads CSASFGGYEQYF. In DNA, the CDR3 is TGCAGTGCTAGTTTTGGGGGTTACGAGCAGTACTTC.

The CDR3 here is CSAGLAGLRSYNEQFF. The CDR3, as DNA: TGCAGTGCGGGACTAGCGGGACTGCGGTCCTACAATGAGCAGTTCTTC. The chain has TRBV20-1 and TRBJ2-1, with TRBD2 matching over 13 bases. V lost 6 bases to trimming and J lost 1 base; unmatched junction nucleotides: 6. Germline V gives CDR1 DFQATT, CDR2 SNEGSKA (reference sequence). This CDR3 contains 16 residues.

This rearrangement joins TRBV6-1 to TRBJ2-7; a weak D match, TRBD2 (5 bases). The germline gives CDR1 MNHNS, CDR2 SASEGT. The CDR3 totals 14 residues. V lost 2 bases and J lost 2, with 10 bases in between. The CDR3: CASSERRHPYEQYF. The CDR3, as DNA: TGTGCCAGCAGTGAAAGGAGGCACCCCTACGAGCAGTACTTC.

Within the sample, this clonotype is medium-sized (0.01 to 0.1%). The rearrangement joins TRBV6-1 to TRBJ1-5; D uncertain. Trimming removed 4 bases from V and 6 bases from J, with 4 bases in between. The CDR3 has 11 residues. CDR1 is MNHNS, CDR2 SASEGT, per germline. The CDR3 region is CASSGGQPQHF. The CDR3 DNA is TGTGCCAGCAGTGGTGGTCAGCCCCAGCATTTT.

By frequency in the sample, this clonotype is medium-sized. This chain links TRBV15 with TRBJ2-7; TRBD2 matches 11 bases. Losses at the gene ends were 5 bases for V and 3 bases for J; bases not matched to a gene: 6. Germline-derived CDR1 and CDR2 are LNHNV and YYDKDF (reference sequence). The length of the CDR3 is 15 residues. CDR3 amino acids: CATSLLAGADYEQYF. CDR3 DNA: TGTGCCACCAGCTTACTAGCGGGGGCCGACTACGAGCAGTACTTC. The entire variable domain, with the rest obtained from reference TRBV15 and TRBJ2-7, is as follows: DAMVIQNPRYQVTQFGKPVTLSCSQTLNHNVMYWYQQKSSQAPKLLFHYYDKDFNNEADTPDNFQSRRPNTSFCFLDIRSPGLGDTAMYLCATSLLAGADYEQYFGPGTRLTVT.

This chain joins TRBV7-6 and TRBJ2-7; the D is unclear. V was trimmed by 2 bases and J by 2 bases, leaving 10 bases between them. The CDR3 length is 14 residues. Germline V lookup: CDR1 SGHVS, CDR2 FNYEAQ. CDR3 nucleotides: TGTGCCAGCAGCTTATGGCCAGAGACCTACGAGCAGTACTTC. Residues: CASSLWPETYEQYF.

By share, this clonotype ranks as medium-sized. The V gene is TRBV10-3, the J gene TRBJ1-5, with a possible D match to TRBD1 (5 bases). The CDR3 consists of 12 residues. Germline CDR1 ENHRY, CDR2 SYGVKD. V lost 4 bases to trimming and J lost 5 bases, with 6 bases between them. CDR3 nucleotide sequence: TGTGCCATCAGTGGGGGGGATCAGCCCCAGCATTTT. Protein sequence: CAISGGDQPQHF.

The chain joins TRBV4-2 to TRBJ2-7; 7 bases line up with TRBD2. Trimming cost V 3 bases and J 4 bases; bases outside gene matches: 12. Per germline, CDR1 LGHNA and CDR2 YNFKEQ. CDR3 size: 16 residues. CDR3 sequence reads: CASSQGGGAGVYEQYF. The DNA of the CDR3 is TGTGCCAGCAGCCAGGGCGGAGGGGCGGGAGTTTACGAGCAGTACTTC.

By sample fraction, this clonotype is medium-sized. This chain connects TRBV7-2 to TRBJ2-5; 12 nucleotides align to TRBD2. The CDR3 is made up of 16 amino acids. In germline, CDR1 is SGHTA, CDR2 FQGNSA. The ends lost 3 bases at V and 5 bases at J; junction bases unmatched: 7. This CDR3 is CASSFQASGRGETQYF. For the CDR3, the DNA is TGTGCCAGCAGCTTCCAGGCTAGCGGGAGGGGGGAGACCCAGTACTTC.

This clonotype appeared a few times. The chain has TRBV20-1 and TRBJ1-5; maybe TRBD1 (5 bases). The CDR3 has 14 amino acids. Per the germline V gene, CDR1 is DFQATT and CDR2 is SNEGSKA (reference sequence). V was pared by 5 bases and J by 6 bases, with 17 bases between. CDR3 protein: CSARGGVSGQPQHF. The CDR3 coding sequence is TGCAGTGCTCGGGGAGGGGTTTCAGGTCAGCCCCAGCATTTT.

The chain combines TRBV6-4 with TRBJ2-1, with a tentative D call TRBD2 (6 bases). CDR1 is MRHNA, CDR2 SNTAGT, per germline. Trimming took 6 bases from V and 8 from J, leaving 17 bases between them. CDR3 length equals 14 residues. The CDR3: CASRLARLFDEQFF. In nucleotides, the CDR3 is TGTGCCAGCAGGCTAGCGAGACTCTTTGATGAGCAGTTCTTC.

This CDR3 reads CASRERTTAYSPLHF. Here the CDR3 DNA reads TGTGCCAGCAGGGAAAGGACAACGGCATATTCACCCCTCCACTTT. The rearrangement uses TRBV6-1 and TRBJ1-6, with a possible D match to TRBD1 (5 bases). CDR1 is MNHNS and CDR2 is SASEGT in the germline V gene. Trimming removed 6 bases from V and 8 bases from J, with 17 bases in between. The CDR3 consists of 15 residues.

The chain carries TRBV28 and TRBJ1-6, with TRBD1 as a possible D gene (6 bases). The V gene lost 4 bases and the J gene lost 0 bases, with 13 bases spanning the gap. Looked up from germline, CDR1 is MDHEN and CDR2 is SYDVKM. This CDR3 spans 17 amino acids. In DNA form, the CDR3 reads TGTGCCAGCAGTTCTCGGGACATGAGCTCCTATAATTCACCCCTCCACTTT. Protein sequence: CASSSRDMSSYNSPLHF.

V gene TRBV28 combines with J gene TRBJ1-2; D gene unclear. There are 15 residues in the CDR3. V gave up 7 bases and J gave up 1 base, with 16 bases separating them. The V gene's germline CDR1 is MDHEN and CDR2 SYDVKM. DNA of the CDR3: TGTGCCAGCAAAGAACTTCGTCGGCTTAACTATGGCTACACCTTC. It specifies CASKELRRLNYGYTF.